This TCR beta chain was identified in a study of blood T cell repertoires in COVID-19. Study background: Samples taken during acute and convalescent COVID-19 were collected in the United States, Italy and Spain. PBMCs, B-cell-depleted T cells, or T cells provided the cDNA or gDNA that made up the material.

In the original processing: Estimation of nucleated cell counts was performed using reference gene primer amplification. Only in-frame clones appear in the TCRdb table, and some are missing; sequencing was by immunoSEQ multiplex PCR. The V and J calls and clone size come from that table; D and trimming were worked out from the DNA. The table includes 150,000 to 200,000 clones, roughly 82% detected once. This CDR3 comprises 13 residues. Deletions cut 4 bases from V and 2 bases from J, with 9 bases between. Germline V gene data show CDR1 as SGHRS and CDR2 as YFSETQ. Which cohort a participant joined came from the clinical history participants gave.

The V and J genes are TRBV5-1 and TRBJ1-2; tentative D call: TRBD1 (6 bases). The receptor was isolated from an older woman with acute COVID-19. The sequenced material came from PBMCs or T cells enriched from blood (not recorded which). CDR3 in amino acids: CASSAGQNYGYTF. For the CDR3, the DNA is TGCGCCAGCAGCGCCGGACAGAACTATGGCTACACCTTC.